This TCR beta chain was recorded in a study of CD8 T cells in ankylosing spondylitis (dated by TCRdb to 2016 to 2017). For the wider study: The study profiled T cell receptor beta repertoires in healthy donors and ankylosing spondylitis patients to find disease-linked TCR variants. In total, the full study cohort was made up of 100 to 140 healthy donors and approximately 24 ankylosing spondylitis patients. Peripheral blood was sampled, and synovial fluid was additionally collected from ankylosing spondylitis patients. What the research found in general, with its limitations: Some motif variants were previously reported in synovial fluid and blood of reactive arthritis patients, suggesting common disease-initiation mechanisms. The disease-linked clones were reported to be significantly enriched in matched synovial fluid samples from ankylosing spondylitis patients. A CD8+ phenotype was shown by the disease-linked clones, which were found at relatively low frequencies in peripheral blood. A TCR beta motif of fewer than 10 highly homologous amino acid variants appeared characteristic of blood from ankylosing spondylitis patients.

CDR3 length: 14 amino acids, cysteine to phenylalanine. Of the read, only the CDR3 DNA is kept; its 42 bases are in frame from base 1. Trimming takes 2 bases from V and 12 bases from J, and the germline ends sit 22 bases apart. In the germline V gene (reference sequence), CDR1 corresponds to DFQATT and CDR2 to SNEGSKA. Synovial fluid samples and blood samples obtained from the same ankylosing spondylitis patients were matched. The sample was run on an Illumina HiSeq 2500. TCR beta libraries were prepared by quantitative 5'-RACE with molecular barcodes. In the paper's pipeline: A new computational method, built on a probabilistic model of VDJ rearrangement, was used to identify disease-linked TCR variants. In TCRdb, the public reads were trimmed at Q25 with fastp and aligned with MiXCR, with productive beta chains retained. Every entry covers one CDR3 protein and lists the most common genes and DNA from its rows. TCRdb's processing, not the authors', yielded these V and J calls. The sample table holds about 150,000 distinct CDR3 sequences, of which under 35% were seen once. The ten largest account for about 5.5% of the sample.

This clonotype was seen at least ten times. What antigen it recognizes has not been identified. No much larger clone is present one base from it, and per-base qualities are unavailable. The chain employs TRBV20-1 and TRBJ1-2, with a tentative D gene TRBD1 over 5 matching bases. The TCR originated in a male donor with ankylosing spondylitis. Sequences were obtained from synovial fluid, either unsorted or a sorted T cell fraction (not recorded which). The CDR3 loop reads CSARHGGQGDRHTF. The bases are TGCAGTGCTAGACACGGCGGCCAGGGCGATCGTCACACCTTC.